A selection of T cell receptor beta chains follows, all from one sample in a study of naive and memory T cell subsets. TCRdb itself ran the UMI-ligation and nested PCR reads through MiXCR, one entry per CDR3 protein. The sample carries some 150,000 distinct CDR3 sequences, 17% recorded once. Sequencing was done on a sample of naive CD4+ T cells from blood. These receptors were taken from a human donor in good health. Both conserved end residues are part of each CDR3. The D gene is left open where the match is weak. Clone sizes are given selectively: once, few, many, or a class where the clone is expanded.

clone size	V gene	D gene	J gene	CDR3 length	CDR3 protein	CDR3 DNA
few	TRBV12-3/TRBV12-4	TRBD1	TRBJ2-1	16	CASSLLSTGSNNEQFF	TGTGCCAGCAGTTTATTATCGACAGGGAGCAACAATGAGCAGTTCTTC
NA	TRBV6-5	NA	TRBJ1-1	14	CASSSLADGTEAFF	TGTGCCAGCAGTTCCCTCGCCGACGGCACTGAAGCTTTCTTT
NA	TRBV29-1	NA	TRBJ1-1	13	CSVRTRHSTEAFF	TGCAGCGTTCGAACTCGACACAGCACTGAAGCTTTCTTT
NA	TRBV9	TRBD1	TRBJ1-5	15	CASSVGDSFNQPQHF	TGTGCCAGCAGCGTAGGGGACAGCTTCAATCAGCCCCAGCATTTT
NA	TRBV19	TRBD1	TRBJ2-3	15	CASSAPGTGQDTQYF	TGTGCCAGTAGTGCCCCCGGGACAGGGCAAGATACGCAGTATTTT
NA	TRBV18	NA	TRBJ2-7	16	CASSLGGGESSYEQYF	TGTGCCAGCTCACTAGGGGGGGGCGAGAGTTCCTACGAGCAGTACTTC
many	TRBV3-1	NA	TRBJ2-1	14	CASSQPGQSNEQFF	TGTGCCAGCAGCCAGCCCGGACAGTCAAATGAGCAGTTCTTC
NA	TRBV28	TRBD1	TRBJ2-7	15	CASSFGGQGTLEQYF	TGTGCCAGCAGTTTTGGGGGACAGGGAACCCTCGAGCAGTACTTC
many	TRBV29-1	NA	TRBJ2-3	13	CSVDRQGGDTQYF	TGCAGCGTAGACAGACAGGGAGGAGATACGCAGTATTTT
few	TRBV20-1	NA	TRBJ2-3	12	CSASAGTDTQYF	TGCAGTGCTTCCGCAGGTACAGATACGCAGTATTTT
few	TRBV5-1	TRBD1	TRBJ1-1	14	CASSVGQLNTEAFF	TGCGCCAGCAGCGTGGGACAGCTGAACACTGAAGCTTTCTTT
few	TRBV12-3/TRBV12-4	NA	TRBJ2-7	14	CASSLSKPLYEQYF	TGTGCCAGCAGTCTTAGCAAACCCCTCTACGAGCAGTACTTC